What follows is one TCR beta chain and its context. Trimming took 2 bases from V and 5 from J; bases not matched to a gene: 7. Germline values: CDR1 SEHNR, CDR2 FQNEAQ (reference sequence). CDR3 length: 16 amino acids. Random hexamers were used to reverse transcribe the RNA input (roughly 0.5 to 1 ug). Amplification of TCR beta CDR3 was carried out by immunoSEQ multiplex PCR, which covered 54 Vbeta and 13 Jbeta segments. TCRdb re-analysed the immunoSEQ multiplex PCR reads in MiXCR, keeping a single row per CDR3 protein. Counted here are about 120,000 distinct CDR3 sequences, around 94% occurring once; the ten biggest clones make up 0.095% to 0.1%. The data were taken from a study of CD8 T cells in Susac syndrome.

The clonotype was recovered from a human donor in good health. This sequence joins TRBV7-9 and TRBJ2-3; 10 positions match TRBD2. Sequencing was done on a sample of CD4+ T cells from PBMCs. CDR3 region: CASSLRASGSGDTQYF. The CDR3 region has the DNA TGTGCCAGCAGCTTAAGGGCTAGCGGGAGTGGAGATACGCAGTATTTT.